The TCR beta chain under discussion was sequenced for a study of blood T cell repertoires in COVID-19. Study-level information: Acute and convalescent COVID-19 specimens originated in the United States, Italy and Spain. PBMCs, B-cell-depleted T cells, or T cells were the source of the cDNA or gDNA that made up the material.

Per the original data handling: Amplifying reference gene primers gave estimates of nucleated cell counts. The table came from immunoSEQ multiplex PCR; TCRdb's copy has only in-frame clones and leaves some out. The V and J calls and clone size come from that table; D and trimming were worked out from the DNA. The data show 250,000 to 350,000 clones, about 85% seen once. After removal of 4 bases from V and 8 bases from J, the junction contained 7 bases not matched to a gene. Germline assignment: CDR1 MNHEY and CDR2 SMNVEV (reference sequence). The CDR3 covers 16 residues. This sequence joins TRBV27 and TRBJ2-1, with 14 bases aligning to TRBD2. The sample was peripheral blood. This sequence originates from a woman aged 45-65 years who had recovered from COVID-19. CDR3 amino acids: CASSSRRLAGGDEQFF. For the CDR3, the DNA is TGTGCCAGCAGTTCGCGAAGACTAGCGGGAGGGGATGAGCAGTTCTTC.